The following is a T cell receptor (beta chain) sequence with its context. TCRdb's copy holds only in-frame clones and misses some; the assay was immunoSEQ multiplex PCR. The repertoire holds 2 million to 2.5 million clones, with over 85% as singletons. The data derive from a study of shared clonotypes between healthy human individuals. V was pared by 0 bases and J by 3 bases, with 5 bases of the junction left unmatched. CDR1 MNHNY and CDR2 SVGAGI come from the germline V gene (reference sequence). The CDR3 loop spans 15 amino acids. The chain has TRBV6-6 and TRBJ2-7, with 7 positions matching TRBD2. Sample: naive CD4+ T cells from PBMCs. Subset defined: CD45RA+ positively selected. The TCR originated in a man aged 18 to 30 in good health. Some clones in this sample may be carry-over from other donors' samples. CDR3 nucleotides: TGTGCCAGCAGTTACTCCACTAGCGCCAGCTACGAGCAGTACTTC. Amino acids: CASSYSTSASYEQYF.